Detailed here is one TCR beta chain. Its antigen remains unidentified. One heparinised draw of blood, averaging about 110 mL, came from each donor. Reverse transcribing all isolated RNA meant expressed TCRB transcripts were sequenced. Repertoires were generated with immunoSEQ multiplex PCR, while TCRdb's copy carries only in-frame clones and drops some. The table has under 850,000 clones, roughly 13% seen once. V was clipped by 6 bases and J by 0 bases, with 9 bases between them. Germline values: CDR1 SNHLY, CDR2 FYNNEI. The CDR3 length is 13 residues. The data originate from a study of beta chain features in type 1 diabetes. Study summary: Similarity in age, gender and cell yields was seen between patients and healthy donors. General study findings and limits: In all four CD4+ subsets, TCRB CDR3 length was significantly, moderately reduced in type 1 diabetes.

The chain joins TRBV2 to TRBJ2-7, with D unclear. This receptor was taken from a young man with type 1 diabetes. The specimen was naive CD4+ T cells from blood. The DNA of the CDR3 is TGTGCCAGCAGCACCGACCTCTCCTACGAGCAGTACTTC. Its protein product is CASSTDLSYEQYF.